The following is a TCR beta chain sequence with its context. The data were produced by immunoSEQ multiplex PCR, yet TCRdb's version contains in-frame clones alone and is incomplete. The sample holds roughly 300,000 clones, around 87% seen once. This specimen belongs to a study of blood T cell repertoires in COVID-19. Sequencing input: PBMCs or T cells enriched from blood (not recorded which). The sequence came from a woman in her twenties or thirties who had recovered from COVID-19.

The CDR3 is CASSWTSEETQYF. For the CDR3, the DNA is TGTGCCAGCAGCTGGACTAGCGAGGAGACCCAGTACTTC. V gene TRBV7-3 combines with J gene TRBJ2-5, with 9 bases matching TRBD2. V lost 4 bases to trimming and J lost 5 bases; unmatched junction nucleotides: 2. This CDR3 has 13 amino acids. In germline, CDR1 is SGHTA, CDR2 FQGTGA.